The present TCR beta chain was sequenced within a study of shared clonotypes between healthy human individuals. About the research overall: The donor group consisted of a couple of women and a few men, aged 18 to 49.

All participating donors were Caucasian adults from Nashville, Tennessee. V lost 5 bases and J lost 4; bases outside the gene matches: 9. This CDR3 spans 15 amino acids. Germline loops: CDR1 SGHRS, CDR2 YFSETQ. Sequencing was at deep level. Several immunoSEQ 96-well plates shared each subset's DNA, each plate a replicate. Profiling relied on immunoSEQ multiplex PCR, and the TCRdb table lists in-frame clones only, not all of them. The profile shows approximately 500,000 clones, roughly 80% of them singletons. The sequencing input was PBMCs. This receptor was taken from a woman in her forties in good health. Some clones in this sample may be carry-over from other donors' samples. The chain recombines TRBV5-1 with TRBJ1-1, with 9 nucleotides matching TRBD1. The CDR3 DNA reads TGCGCCAGCAGTACTGACAGGGGGGTTAGCACTGAAGCTTTCTTT. As protein: CASSTDRGVSTEAFF.